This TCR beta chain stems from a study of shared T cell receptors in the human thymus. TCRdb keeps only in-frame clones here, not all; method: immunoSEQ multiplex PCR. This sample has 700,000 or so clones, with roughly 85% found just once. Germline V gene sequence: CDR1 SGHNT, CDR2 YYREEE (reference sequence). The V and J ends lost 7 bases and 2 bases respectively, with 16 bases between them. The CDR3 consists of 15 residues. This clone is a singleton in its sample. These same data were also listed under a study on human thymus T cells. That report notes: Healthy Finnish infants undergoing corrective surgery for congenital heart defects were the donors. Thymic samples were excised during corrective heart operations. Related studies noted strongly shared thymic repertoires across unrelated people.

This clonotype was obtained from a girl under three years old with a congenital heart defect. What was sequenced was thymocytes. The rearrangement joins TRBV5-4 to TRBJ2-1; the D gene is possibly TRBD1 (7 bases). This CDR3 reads CASGGGRATYNEQFF. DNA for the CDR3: TGTGCCAGCGGAGGGGGCAGGGCCACCTACAATGAGCAGTTCTTC.